These T cell receptor beta chains were read from a single sample in a study of shared clonotypes between healthy human individuals. The assay was immunoSEQ multiplex PCR, and TCRdb's table has in-frame clones only and misses some. The sample shows some 2,500,000 clones, approximately 93% of them seen only once. The sample comprised naive CD4+ T cells from PBMCs. The source of these receptors is a man aged 18 to 29 in good health. Some clones in this sample may be carry-over from other donors' samples. Each CDR3 is given with its conserved first and last residue. The D gene is left open where the match is weak. For some rows the clone size is stated as once, few or many, or as a class when expanded; others skip it.

TRBJ1-2,TRBD1,-,TRBV28,TGTGCCAGCACCGACAGGGCTTACGGCTACACCTTC,CASTDRAYGYTF
TRBJ2-3,-,-,TRBV5-1,TGCGCCAGCAGCTTTGGGCTAGCCGAGGTAGATACGCAGTATTTT,CASSFGLAEVDTQYF
TRBJ2-4,-,-,TRBV4-2,TGTGCCAGCAGCCAACGACAGGTCGCCAAAAACATTCAGTACTTC,CASSQRQVAKNIQYF
TRBJ2-1,TRBD2,-,TRBV5-1,TGCGCCAGCAGCTTGGTAGGGACTAGCTCCTACAATGAGCAGTTCTTC,CASSLVGTSSYNEQFF
TRBJ2-2,-,-,TRBV28,TGTGCCAGCAGTTCGCTCGGACACGTACGAACCGGGGAGCTGTTTTTT,CASSSLGHVRTGELFF
TRBJ1-2,-,-,TRBV30,TGCGCCTGGAGTAGGGGTTCGGGTGGTTTACAAGGCTACACCTTC,CAWSRGSGGLQGYTF
TRBJ2-5,-,-,TRBV5-1,TGCGCCAGCAGCCCCTCGGCCACGGGGGTTGGAGAGACCCAGTACTTC,CASSPSATGVGETQYF
TRBJ2-1,-,-,TRBV5-1,TGCGCCAGCAGCTTACTAGCCAATGAGCAGTTCTTC,CASSLLANEQFF
TRBJ2-1,-,once,TRBV4-3,TGCGCCAGCAGCCGGGGGGTGCGGGGACAAACCTACAATGAGCAGTTCTTC,CASSRGVRGQTYNEQFF
TRBJ1-5,-,-,TRBV10-1,TGCGCCAGTGTTACAACAGGGAATCAGCCCCAGCATTTT,CASVTTGNQPQHF
TRBJ2-7,-,-,TRBV29-1,TGCAGCGCTACCAGGGGTTCCCACGAGCAGTACTTC,CSATRGSHEQYF
TRBJ1-2,-,once,TRBV30,TGTGCCTGTGACCCCCCGGGCATGAGCTATGGCTACACCTTC,CACDPPGMSYGYTF
TRBJ1-1,-,once,TRBV28,TGTGCCAGCAGTCTAAGACAGGTTTTGAACACTGAAGCTTTCTTT,CASSLRQVLNTEAFF
TRBJ2-3,TRBD2,-,TRBV5-1,TGCGCCAGCAGCTTGACTAGCGGGAGCCCAGATACGCAGTATTTT,CASSLTSGSPDTQYF
TRBJ2-1,-,-,TRBV5-1,TGCGCCAGCAGCTACCCTCCGGGACGGAACTACAATGAGCAGTTCTTC,CASSYPPGRNYNEQFF
TRBJ2-7,-,-,TRBV7-2,TGTGCCAGCAGCTTTGGGGGGAGTTCCGTCTCCTACGAGCAGTACTTC,CASSFGGSSVSYEQYF
TRBJ1-4,-,-,TRBV28,TGTGCCAGCAGTTGGGGTGCAACTAATGAAAAACTGTTTTTT,CASSWGATNEKLFF
TRBJ2-3,-,-,TRBV29-1,TGCAGCGCCCCCAGGACGTTAGGTCATACGCAGTATTTT,CSAPRTLGHTQYF
TRBJ2-1,TRBD2,-,TRBV10-3,TGTGCCATCAGGACTAGCGGGAGGGCCAGTGAGCAGTTCTTC,CAIRTSGRASEQFF
TRBJ1-1,-,-,TRBV9,TGTGCCAGCAGTCAGGTTCCAGGAGGAACTGAAGCTTTCTTT,CASSQVPGGTEAFF